The T cell receptor (beta chain) described here comes from a study of T cells in tuberculosis. The overall study: A South African cohort included IGRA-negative adolescents, latently infected IGRA-positive adolescents and adults with active tuberculosis.

Time point described: new active TB diagnosis, blood taken before or within 7 days of starting treatment. The sample holds one count of this clone. There are 16 residues in the CDR3. The junction had 9 bases not matched to a gene; V was cut back by 4 bases and J by 4 bases. CDR1 and CDR2 from the germline V gene are SNHLY and FYNNEI. Using immunoSEQ multiplex PCR, the repertoire was profiled, and TCRdb retains in-frame clones only, with some absent. The table records approximately 40,000 clones, approximately 93% of them present only once. The receptor was derived from an adult with tuberculosis. This chain links TRBV2 with TRBJ1-1; TRBD1 matches 10 bases. The specimen comprised PBMCs, sampled at tuberculosis diagnosis. The CDR3 loop is CASSGPGTGAGTEAFF. CDR3 bases: TGTGCCAGCAGTGGTCCCGGGACAGGGGCCGGCACTGAAGCTTTCTTT. The entire variable domain, with the rest obtained from reference TRBV2 and TRBJ1-1, is as follows: EPEVTQTPSHQVTQMGQEVILRCVPISNHLYFYWYRQILGQKVEFLVSFYNNEISEKSEIFDDQFSVERPDGSNFTLKIRSTKLEDSAMYFCASSGPGTGAGTEAFFGQGTRLTVV.